The next 3 T cell receptor beta chains were all read from a single sample in a study of T cell responses to AZD1222 COVID-19 vaccine. Only in-frame clones appear in the TCRdb table, and some are missing; sequencing was by immunoSEQ multiplex PCR. The sample yields about 160,000 clones, about 90% seen once. Source: peripheral blood, taken on day 0 of AZD1222 vaccination. All receptors come from an adult in good health.

The chain uses TRBV27 and TRBJ1-2; D possibly corresponds to TRBD1 (5 bases). The ends were cut back, 5 bases at V and 6 bases at J, with 13 bases in the middle. The CDR3 has 13 amino acids. Germline CDR1 and CDR2: MNHEY and SMNVEV (reference sequence). CDR3 loop: CASSDRPRDGYTF. For the CDR3, the DNA is TGTGCCAGCAGTGACCGCCCCAGGGATGGCTACACCTTC.

The rearrangement uses TRBV7-3 and TRBJ2-3; D is unresolved. The CDR3 runs to 15 residues. In germline, CDR1 is SGHTA, CDR2 FQGTGA. The V and J ends lost 6 bases and 2 bases respectively, with 15 bases between them. The CDR3 spells CASSFSWTSTDTQYF. The CDR3 region has the DNA TGTGCCAGCAGTTTTTCTTGGACCTCCACAGATACGCAGTATTTT.

DNA for the CDR3: TGCAGTGCTAGTCAGGGGACTAGCGGAAGCAATGAGCAGTTCTTC. Translation gives CSASQGTSGSNEQFF. The genes are TRBV20-1 and TRBJ2-1, with 11 bases aligning to TRBD2. Germline trimming cut 3 bases from V and 6 bases from J; bases unmatched to any gene: 7. The CDR3 contains 15 residues. CDR1 DFQATT and CDR2 SNEGSKA come from the germline V gene (reference sequence).